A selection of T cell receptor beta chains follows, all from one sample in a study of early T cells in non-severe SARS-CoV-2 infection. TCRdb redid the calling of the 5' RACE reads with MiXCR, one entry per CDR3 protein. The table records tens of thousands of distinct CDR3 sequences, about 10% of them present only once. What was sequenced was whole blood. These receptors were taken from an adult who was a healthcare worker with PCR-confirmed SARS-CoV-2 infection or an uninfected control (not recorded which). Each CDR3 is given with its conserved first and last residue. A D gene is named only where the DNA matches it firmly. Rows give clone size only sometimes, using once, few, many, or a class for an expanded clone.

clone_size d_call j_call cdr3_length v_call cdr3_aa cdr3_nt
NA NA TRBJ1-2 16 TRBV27 CASSPMARTPNYGYTF TGTGCCAGCAGTCCAATGGCCAGGACACCCAACTATGGCTACACCTTC
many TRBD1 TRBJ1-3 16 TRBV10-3 CAIGGQGSSSGNTIYF TGTGCCATCGGGGGACAGGGGAGCTCCTCTGGAAACACCATATATTTT
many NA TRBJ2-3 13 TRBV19 CATNGGRTDTQYF TGTGCCACAAACGGAGGGAGGACAGATACGCAGTATTTT
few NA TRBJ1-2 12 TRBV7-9 CASSSPPGDYTF TGTGCCAGCAGCTCCCCCCCCGGGGACTACACCTTC
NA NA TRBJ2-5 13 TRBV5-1 CASSPGSQETQYF TGCGCCAGCAGCCCCGGTAGCCAAGAGACCCAGTACTTC
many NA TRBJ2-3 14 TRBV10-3 CAISVGGGRDTQYF TGTGCCATCAGTGTCGGTGGGGGGCGAGATACGCAGTATTTT
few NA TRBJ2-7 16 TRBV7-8 CASSSPSGSSSYEQYF TGTGCCAGCAGCAGTCCCTCAGGATCTAGCTCCTACGAGCAGTACTTC
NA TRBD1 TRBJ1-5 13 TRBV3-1 CASSLDRDQPQHF TGTGCCAGCAGTCTGGACAGGGATCAGCCCCAGCATTTT
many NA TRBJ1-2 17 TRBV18 CASSPGGGLRVNYGYTF TGTGCCAGCTCACCCGGCGGGGGACTACGGGTCAACTATGGCTACACCTTC
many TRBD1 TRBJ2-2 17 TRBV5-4 CASSSYKGTGKAGELFF TGTGCCAGCAGCTCCTATAAAGGGACAGGGAAGGCCGGGGAGCTGTTTTTT
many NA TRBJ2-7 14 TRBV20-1 CSAKLPGLDYEQYF TGCAGTGCCAAATTGCCGGGGCTTGACTACGAGCAGTACTTC
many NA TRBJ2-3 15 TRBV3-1 CASSPTPRATDTQYF TGTGCCAGCAGCCCTACCCCCCGGGCCACAGATACGCAGTATTTT
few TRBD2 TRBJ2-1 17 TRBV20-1 CSANLAGGLRSYNEQFF TGCAGTGCTAATCTAGCGGGGGGGCTAAGGTCCTACAATGAGCAGTTCTTC
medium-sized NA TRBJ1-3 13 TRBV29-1 CSVTDRSGNTIYF TGCAGCGTTACTGACAGGTCTGGAAACACCATATATTTT
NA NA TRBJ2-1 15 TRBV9 CASSAQRSRGDEQFF TGTGCCAGCAGCGCCCAGAGGTCGCGGGGTGATGAGCAGTTCTTC
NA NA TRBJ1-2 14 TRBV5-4 CASSLVGNNYGYTF TGTGCCAGCAGCTTGGTGGGGAACAACTATGGCTACACCTTC
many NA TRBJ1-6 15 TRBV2 CASNGLGSYNSPLHF TGTGCCAGCAATGGGTTGGGGTCCTATAATTCACCCCTCCACTTT
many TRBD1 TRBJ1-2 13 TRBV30 CAWSVDRGYGYTF TGTGCCTGGAGTGTAGACAGGGGCTATGGCTACACCTTC
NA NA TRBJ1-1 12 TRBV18 CASSPGETEAFF TGTGCCAGCTCACCCGGGGAGACTGAAGCTTTCTTT
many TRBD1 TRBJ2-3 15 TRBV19 CASSRDRQGKDTQYF TGTGCCAGTAGCCGGGACAGGCAGGGGAAAGATACGCAGTATTTT
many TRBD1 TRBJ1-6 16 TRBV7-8 CASSIPTGTGLSPLHF TGTGCCAGCAGCATTCCGACCGGGACAGGACTATCACCCCTCCACTTT
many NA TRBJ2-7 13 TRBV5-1 CASSFKGSYEQYF TGCGCCAGCAGCTTCAAGGGGTCCTACGAGCAGTACTTC